The source of this T cell receptor (beta chain) is a study of blood T cell repertoires in COVID-19 (dated by TCRdb to about 2020). With regard to the full study: The collaborator samples originated in the United States, Italy and Spain and spanned the acute and convalescent phases of COVID-19. Nearly every sample came with metadata listing a de-identified subject ID, COVID-19 status, age in years and sex. The dataset comprised deeply sampled blood TCRbeta repertoires from subjects exposed to, actively infected with, or recovered from COVID-19. Samples were obtained from the ongoing ImmuneRACE study (first 160 participants) and from about 1,300 subjects provided by 6 global collaborators. The repertoires were released in a freely available public database meant as a resource for research on the immune response to SARS-CoV-2. Where available, HLA class I and class II types were obtained from metadata supplied by the sample provider rather than from assay-based typing. The prospective study material was composed of cDNA or gDNA derived from T cells, B-cell-depleted T cells, or PBMCs. Study-level results and caveats: The quantity of clinical and demographic metadata differed by source and by participant and was supplied without curation.

TCRbeta CDR3 regions were amplified from genomic DNA using the immunoSEQ Assay, a bias-controlled multiplex PCR. The authors' pipeline ran thus. Within the assay, amplification of reference gene primers was used to estimate how many nucleated cells each sample contained. To quantify the absolute abundance of each unique TCRbeta CDR3 rearrangement, sequence reads were collapsed and filtered. For each sample, productive Simpson clonality was calculated by taking the square root of Simpson's diversity index across productive rearrangements. TCRdb limited this immuneACCESS table to in-frame rearrangements with V and J called. A share of clones is missing; checked studies link under half to unresolved V genes, and the rest is unexplained. V and J calls and clone size come straight from that table; D and trimming were deduced from the DNA. Across this sample there are tens of thousands of clones, with 75% to 90% seen only once. Together, the top ten hold about 2.6% of the sample.

CDR3 length: 15 amino acids, cysteine to phenylalanine. Solely the CDR3 DNA is kept, with 45 bases framed from the first base. V loses 2 bases of germline sequence and J loses 1 base, and the interval between the two ends is 6 bases. From the germline V gene, CDR1 is SGHTA and CDR2 is FQGNSA. At one collaborating source in Seattle, patients were enrolled during active infection and were followed longitudinally through the course of disease. Collaborating institutions collected whole blood in K2EDTA tubes following their own protocols. For TCRbeta analysis, collaborator samples were shipped as frozen whole blood, as isolated PBMCs, or as DNA extracted from either sample type. Worth noting for this clone: Its specific antigen is unknown. No base qualities exist here, and no much larger clone lies one base off it.

The chain is encoded by TRBV7-2 joined to TRBJ2-6; no D gene can be assigned with confidence. The sample was peripheral blood. The origin of this receptor is an older woman with COVID-19, enrolled during active disease. The DNA sequence follows: TGTGCCAGCAGCTTACGCGCTTCTGGGGCCAACGTCCTGACTTTC. Translated, it gives CASSLRASGANVLTF.